These T cell receptor beta chains were read from a single sample in a study of CD8+ T cells in alopecia areata. The assay was immunoSEQ multiplex PCR, and TCRdb's table has in-frame clones only and misses some. The sample gives roughly 110,000 clones, less than 70% of which show up once; around 3.4% is in the top ten. The sequences come from CD4+ T cells sorted from blood, collected at week 24, from a patient treated with tofacitinib. The receptors shown here come from a human donor with alopecia areata. CDR3s include the opening cysteine and the closing phenylalanine or tryptophan. A D gene is named only where the DNA matches it firmly. Clone size, where shown, is once, few, many, or a class for clones that have expanded.

d_gene,j_gene,abundance,v_gene,CDR3aa,CDR3nt
TRBD1,TRBJ1-2,-,TRBV27,CATGQGYGYTF,TGTGCCACCGGACAGGGGTATGGCTACACCTTC
-,TRBJ2-5,few,TRBV5-1,CASSLFGGETQYF,TGCGCCAGCAGCTTGTTCGGAGGAGAGACCCAGTACTTC
TRBD1,TRBJ2-7,-,TRBV30,CAWSRPPGGYEQYF,TGTGCCTGGAGTCGGCCCCCAGGGGGCTACGAGCAGTACTTC
-,TRBJ1-1,-,TRBV5-4,CASSLEQGRTEAFF,TGTGCCAGCAGCTTGGAGCAGGGCCGGACTGAAGCTTTCTTT
TRBD1,TRBJ1-6,few,TRBV7-2,CASGTGHSPLHF,TGTGCATCCGGGACAGGCCATTCACCCCTCCACTTT
TRBD1,TRBJ2-3,-,TRBV11-3,CAGSLVGDSVRDTQYF,TGTGCCGGCAGCTTAGTTGGGGACAGCGTGCGAGATACGCAGTATTTT
TRBD2,TRBJ2-2,few,TRBV30,CAWRGLAGDTGELFF,TGTGCCTGGAGAGGACTAGCGGGGGACACCGGGGAGCTGTTTTTT
TRBD1,TRBJ2-2,few,TRBV6-5,CASGGTGNTGELFF,TGTGCCAGCGGGGGGACAGGGAACACCGGGGAGCTGTTTTTT
-,TRBJ2-2,-,TRBV7-2,CASSLSNVNTGELFF,TGTGCCAGCAGCTTAAGTAATGTGAACACCGGGGAGCTGTTTTTT
-,TRBJ1-6,few,TRBV27,CASSLAENSPLHF,TGTGCCAGCAGTTTAGCGGAGAATTCACCCCTCCACTTT
TRBD2,TRBJ2-1,-,TRBV7-2,CASSLAGTSPYNEQFF,TGTGCCAGCAGCTTAGCGGGGACTAGCCCATACAATGAGCAGTTCTTC
-,TRBJ2-1,few,TRBV5-1,CASSSETSNEQFF,TGCGCCAGCAGCTCGGAGACTAGCAATGAGCAGTTCTTC
TRBD1,TRBJ1-1,-,TRBV6-5,CASSSDRDTEAFF,TGTGCCAGCAGTTCCGACAGGGACACTGAAGCTTTCTTT
-,TRBJ2-2,few,TRBV5-4,CASSLDGATGELFF,TGTGCCAGCAGCTTGGATGGGGCCACCGGGGAGCTGTTTTTT
-,TRBJ1-2,few,TRBV20-1,CSAELAFGYTF,TGCAGTGCTGAGCTGGCCTTTGGCTACACCTTC
TRBD2,TRBJ2-5,-,TRBV29-1,CSVVFGTSEETQYF,TGCAGCGTTGTTTTCGGGACTAGCGAAGAGACCCAGTACTTC
TRBD1,TRBJ2-7,-,TRBV5-6,CASSANGGQGISYEQYF,TGTGCCAGCAGCGCGAACGGCGGACAGGGTATCTCCTACGAGCAGTACTTC
-,TRBJ1-5,-,TRBV19,CASSTTYLSNQPQHF,TGTGCCAGTAGTACGACTTACCTTAGCAATCAGCCCCAGCATTTT
TRBD1,TRBJ1-1,-,TRBV7-2,CASSLGQGFTEAFF,TGTGCCAGCAGCCTAGGACAGGGTTTCACTGAAGCTTTCTTT
TRBD1,TRBJ2-7,few,TRBV25-1,CASSTGGDGEQYF,TGTGCCAGCAGTACAGGGGGCGATGGCGAGCAGTACTTC
-,TRBJ2-3,few,TRBV2,CASSLDSTPVDTQYF,TGTGCCAGCAGCTTGGACTCGACACCCGTAGATACGCAGTATTTT
-,TRBJ2-7,few,TRBV6-5,CASSRSYEQYF,TGTGCCAGCAGCCGCTCCTACGAGCAGTACTTC
-,TRBJ1-1,few,TRBV29-1,CSVDEGTMNTEAFF,TGCAGCGTTGACGAGGGGACGATGAACACTGAAGCTTTCTTT